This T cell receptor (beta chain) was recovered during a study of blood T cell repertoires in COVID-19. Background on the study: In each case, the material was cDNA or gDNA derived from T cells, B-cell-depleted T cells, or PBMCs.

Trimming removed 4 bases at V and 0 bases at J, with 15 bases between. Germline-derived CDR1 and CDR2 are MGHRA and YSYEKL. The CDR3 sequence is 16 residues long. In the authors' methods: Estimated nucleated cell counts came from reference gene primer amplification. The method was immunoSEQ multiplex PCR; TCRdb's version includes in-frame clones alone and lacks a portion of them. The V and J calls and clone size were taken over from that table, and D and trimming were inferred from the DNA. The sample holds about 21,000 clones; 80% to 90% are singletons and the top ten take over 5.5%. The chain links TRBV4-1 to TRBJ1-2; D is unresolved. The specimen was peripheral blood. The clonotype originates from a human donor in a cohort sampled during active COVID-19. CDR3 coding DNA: TGCGCCAGCAGCCCACCTTTGGCTGAAGCTAACTATGGCTACACCTTC. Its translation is CASSPPLAEANYGYTF.